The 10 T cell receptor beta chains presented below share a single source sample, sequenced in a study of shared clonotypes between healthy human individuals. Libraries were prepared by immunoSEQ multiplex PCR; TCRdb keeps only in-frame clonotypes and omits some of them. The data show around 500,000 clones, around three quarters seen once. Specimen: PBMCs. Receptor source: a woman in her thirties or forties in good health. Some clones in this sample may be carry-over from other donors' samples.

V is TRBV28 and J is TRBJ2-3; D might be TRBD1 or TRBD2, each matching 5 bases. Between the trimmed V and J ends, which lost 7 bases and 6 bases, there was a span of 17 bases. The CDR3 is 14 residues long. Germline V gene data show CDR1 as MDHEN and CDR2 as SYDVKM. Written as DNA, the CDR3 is TGTGCCAGCACCTCGACCGGGGCAAGCGATACGCAGTATTTT. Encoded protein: CASTSTGASDTQYF.

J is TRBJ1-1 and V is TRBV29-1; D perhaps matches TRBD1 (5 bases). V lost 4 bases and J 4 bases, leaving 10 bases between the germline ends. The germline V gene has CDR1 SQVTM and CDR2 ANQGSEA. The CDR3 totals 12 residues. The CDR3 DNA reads TGCAGCGTTGGGGGGAGAGGCACTGAAGCTTTCTTT. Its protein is CSVGGRGTEAFF. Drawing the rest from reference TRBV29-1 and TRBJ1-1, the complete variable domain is SAVISQKPSRDICQRGTSLTIQCQVDSQVTMMFWYRQQPGQSLTLIATANQGSEATYESGFVIDKFPISRPNLTFSTLTVSNMSPEDSSIYLCSVGGRGTEAFFGQGTRLTVV.

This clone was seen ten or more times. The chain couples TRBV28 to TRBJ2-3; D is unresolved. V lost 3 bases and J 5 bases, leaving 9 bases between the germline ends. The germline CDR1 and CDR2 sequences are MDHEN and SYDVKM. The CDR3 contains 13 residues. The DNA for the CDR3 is TGTGCCAGCAGTTTCCGGCCAAGAGATACGCAGTATTTT. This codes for CASSFRPRDTQYF.

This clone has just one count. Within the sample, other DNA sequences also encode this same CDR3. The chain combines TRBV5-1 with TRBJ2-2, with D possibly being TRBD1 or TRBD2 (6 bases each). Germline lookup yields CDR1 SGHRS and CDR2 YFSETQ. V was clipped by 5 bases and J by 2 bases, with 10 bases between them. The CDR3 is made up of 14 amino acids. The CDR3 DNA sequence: TGCGCCAGCAGTGGGGGGCAAAACACCGGGGAGCTGTTTTTT. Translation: CASSGGQNTGELFF.

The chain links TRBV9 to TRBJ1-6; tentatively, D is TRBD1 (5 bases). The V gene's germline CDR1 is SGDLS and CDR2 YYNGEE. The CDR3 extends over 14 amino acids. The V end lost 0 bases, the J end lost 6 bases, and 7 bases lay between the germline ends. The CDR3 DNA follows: TGTGCCAGCAGCGTAGCCCAGGGTAATTCACCCCTCCACTTT. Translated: CASSVAQGNSPLHF.

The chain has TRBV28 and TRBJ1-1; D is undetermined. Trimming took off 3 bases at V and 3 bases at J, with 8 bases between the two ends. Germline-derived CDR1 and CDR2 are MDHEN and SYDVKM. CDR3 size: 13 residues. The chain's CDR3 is CASSLETYTEAFF. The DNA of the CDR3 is TGTGCCAGCAGTTTGGAAACCTACACTGAAGCTTTCTTT. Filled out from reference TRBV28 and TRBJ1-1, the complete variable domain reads DVKVTQSSRYLVKRTGEKVFLECVQDMDHENMFWYRQDPGLGLRLIYFSYDVKMKEKGDIPEGYSVSREKKERFSLILESASTNQTSMYLCASSLETYTEAFFGQGTRLTVV.

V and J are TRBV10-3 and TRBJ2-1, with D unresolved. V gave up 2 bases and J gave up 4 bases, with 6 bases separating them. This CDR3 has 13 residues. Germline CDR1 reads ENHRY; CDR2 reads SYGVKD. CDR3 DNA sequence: TGTGCCATCAGTGAGGGGCAGTACAATGAGCAGTTCTTC. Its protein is CAISEGQYNEQFF.

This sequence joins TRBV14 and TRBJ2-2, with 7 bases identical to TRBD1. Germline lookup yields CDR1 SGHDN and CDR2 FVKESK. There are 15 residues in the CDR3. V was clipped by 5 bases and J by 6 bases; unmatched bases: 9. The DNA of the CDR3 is TGTGCCAGCAGCACCACTGACACAGGGGCCGGGGAGCTGTTTTTT. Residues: CASSTTDTGAGELFF.

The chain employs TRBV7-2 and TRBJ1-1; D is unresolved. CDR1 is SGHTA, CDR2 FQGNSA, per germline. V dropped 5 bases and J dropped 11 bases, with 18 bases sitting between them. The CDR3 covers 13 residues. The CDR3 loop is CASSSRYLNDAFF. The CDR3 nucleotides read TGTGCCAGCAGCAGCAGATATTTAAACGATGCTTTCTTT. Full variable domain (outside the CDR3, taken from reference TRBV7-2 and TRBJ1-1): GAGVSQSPSNKVTEKGKDVELRCDPISGHTALYWYRQSLGQGLEFLIYFQGNSAPDKSGLPSDRFSAERTGGSVSTLTIQRTQQEDSAVYLCASSSRYLNDAFFGQGTRLTVV.

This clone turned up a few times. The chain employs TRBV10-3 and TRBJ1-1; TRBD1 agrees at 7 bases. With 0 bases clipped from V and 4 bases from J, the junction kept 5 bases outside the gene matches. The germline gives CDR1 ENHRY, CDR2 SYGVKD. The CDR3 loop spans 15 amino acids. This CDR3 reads CAISESGRGSTEAFF. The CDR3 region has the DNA TGTGCCATCAGTGAGTCTGGCAGGGGGAGCACTGAAGCTTTCTTT.